This T cell receptor beta chain was recovered during a study of T cells in Graves' hyperthyroidism and ophthalmopathy. Study-wide results and limits: Through a model of 13 V-J features, ophthalmopathy was separated from stable hyperthyroidism. Ophthalmopathy was identified by the model a median about seven months ahead of onset.

V lost 5 bases and J 4 bases, leaving 14 bases between the germline ends. Germline CDR1 SGHTA, CDR2 FQGNSA. This CDR3 comprises 14 residues. This clonotype was observed a few times. Its antigen remains unknown. Amplified TCR beta CDR3 regions came from RNA transcripts. The HTBI set primed first-round TCR CDR3 RT-PCR. TCRdb re-called the multiplex PCR reads with MiXCR, one entry per CDR3 protein. The sample shows hundreds of thousands of distinct CDR3 sequences, 45% of them seen only once. This sequence joins TRBV7-2 and TRBJ1-1; D perhaps matches TRBD1 (5 bases). The sequence was collected from an adult man with Graves' disease, either hyperthyroidism or ophthalmopathy (not recorded which). Material: peripheral blood or thyroid tissue (not recorded which). Written as DNA, the CDR3 is TGTGCCAGCAGCCAAGATGGAGGGGTCACTGAAGCTTTCTTT. It yields the protein CASSQDGGVTEAFF.